This TCR beta chain was captured by sequencing in a study of blood T cell repertoires in COVID-19. Study as a whole: From the United States, Italy and Spain came samples of acute and convalescent COVID-19. PBMCs, B-cell-depleted T cells, or T cells were the source of the cDNA or gDNA that made up the material.

In the original processing: Amplified reference gene primers provided the basis for estimating nucleated cell counts. Using immunoSEQ multiplex PCR, the repertoire was profiled, and TCRdb retains in-frame clones only, with some absent. V and J calls and clone size are as listed in that table; D and trimming were resolved from the DNA. The data hold some 140,000 clones, with around 85% observed a single time. CDR1 and CDR2 (germline): MNHEY, SVGAGI. The CDR3 covers 16 residues. Trimming at V came to 1 base and at J to 1 base, leaving 4 bases not matched to a gene. Input material: peripheral blood. The chain carries TRBV6-5 and TRBJ2-3; TRBD2 matches at 8 bases. The receptor was isolated from a woman aged 45-60 years who had recovered from COVID-19. CDR3 in amino acids: CASSYWSGGGTDTQYF. For the CDR3, the DNA is TGTGCCAGCAGTTACTGGTCGGGGGGGGGCACAGATACGCAGTATTTT.